The TCR beta chain under discussion was sequenced for a study of blood T cells in healthy people across ages. The CDR3 runs to 16 residues. Germline CDR1 is LGHNA and CDR2 is YNFKEQ. With V trimmed by 4 bases and J by 1 base, 4 bases remained unmatched. A second PCR of about 7 to 12 cycles used a sample-barcoded 5' primer and a J-beta primer mix. Each CDR3 protein is one row after TCRdb ran MiXCR on the 5' RACE reads. The table has around 1,000,000 distinct CDR3 sequences, about 25% seen once. The table lists this clonotype with a few counts. The sample was also linked to a second study, of T cells of mothers and their children. From that study: Every mother produced more than 9.5 million TCR beta CDR3 reads, whereas every child provided roughly 3 million. The data showed no persistent microchimeric T cell clones.

The chain is built from TRBV4-2 and TRBJ2-1; 10 nucleotides agree with TRBD1. The clonotype was recovered from a girl aged 2-10 years in good health. The sample comprised blood. CDR3 in amino acids: CASSPTGGDSYNEQFF. The DNA for the CDR3 is TGTGCCAGCAGCCCGACAGGGGGCGATTCCTACAATGAGCAGTTCTTC.